This TCR beta chain was sequenced in a study of blood T cell repertoires in COVID-19. The overall study: COVID-19 samples, acute and convalescent, were from the United States, Italy and Spain. T cells, B-cell-depleted T cells, or PBMCs provided the cDNA or gDNA that served as material.

Original processing notes: Estimated nucleated cell counts came from reference gene primer amplification. Using immunoSEQ multiplex PCR, the repertoire was profiled, and TCRdb retains in-frame clones only, with some absent. V, J and clone size are taken as reported in that table, and D and trimming were inferred from the DNA itself. The table lists around 110,000 clones, around 78% of them singletons. Source material: peripheral blood. This TCR was recovered from a man aged 25-40 years with acute or convalescent COVID-19.

CDR3 nucleotide sequence: TGTGCCAGCAGCCGCACGGGGGAAGAGACCCAGTACTTC. Protein sequence: CASSRTGEETQYF. The V and J genes are TRBV12-3 or TRBV12-4 and TRBJ2-5, with a possible D match to TRBD2 (6 bases). This CDR3 comprises 13 residues. Trimming took 6 bases from V and 3 from J, leaving 11 bases between them.